A selection of T cell receptor beta chains follows, all from one sample in a study of T cell repertoires and HLA-DP antigens. Repertoires were generated with immunoSEQ multiplex PCR, while TCRdb's copy carries only in-frame clones and drops some. The data hold about 89,000 clones, with roughly nine tenths observed a single time. The antigens for these receptors are not known. The sample comprised CD4+ T cells from PBMCs. The receptors originated from a man over 45 in good health and CMV-seronegative. CDR3s include the opening cysteine and the closing phenylalanine or tryptophan. A D gene is named only where the DNA matches it firmly. The size entry is marked missing in some rows and otherwise reads once, few, many or a size class.

.,TRBV7-2,TRBJ2-5,.,CASSLRRQTQETQYF,TGTGCCAGCAGCTTAAGGCGGCAGACCCAAGAGACCCAGTACTTC
TRBD2,TRBV4-1,TRBJ2-3,.,CASSQSGGALEDTQYF,TGCGCCAGCAGCCAGAGCGGGGGGGCGTTGGAAGATACGCAGTATTTT
.,TRBV7-8,TRBJ1-1,few,CASSLMGGVNTEAFF,TGTGCCAGCAGCTTAATGGGGGGGGTGAACACTGAAGCTTTCTTT
.,TRBV2,TRBJ1-1,.,CASSIYRNTEAFF,TGTGCCAGCAGTATCTACCGGAACACTGAAGCTTTCTTT
TRBD2,TRBV5-4,TRBJ2-1,.,CASSPGTSGRGYEQFF,TGTGCCAGCAGCCCGGGGACTAGCGGGAGAGGCTATGAGCAGTTCTTC
TRBD1,TRBV28,TRBJ2-5,.,CASSFGQGVGETQYF,TGTGCCAGCAGTTTTGGGCAGGGGGTCGGAGAGACCCAGTACTTC
TRBD1,TRBV30,TRBJ1-5,.,CAWGTGLDQPQHF,TGTGCCTGGGGGACAGGACTCGATCAGCCCCAGCATTTT
.,TRBV29-1,TRBJ1-1,few,CSVERLMNTEAFF,TGCAGCGTTGAAAGGCTGATGAACACTGAAGCTTTCTTT
.,TRBV7-2,TRBJ2-5,.,CASSLGRPQETQYF,TGTGCCAGCAGCTTAGGGCGGCCTCAGGAGACCCAGTACTTC
TRBD2,TRBV10-1,TRBJ2-5,.,CASSEQRGGQETQYF,TGCGCCAGCAGTGAACAGCGGGGGGGCCAAGAGACCCAGTACTTC
.,TRBV27,TRBJ2-7,.,CASSLYRTTYEQYF,TGTGCCAGCAGTTTATACAGGACTACCTACGAGCAGTACTTC
TRBD1,TRBV7-9,TRBJ1-2,.,CASSAQGASPYGYTF,TGTGCCAGCAGCGCTCAGGGGGCCAGTCCTTATGGCTACACCTTC
TRBD2,TRBV5-1,TRBJ2-5,.,CASSPLSGGALGETQYF,TGCGCCAGCAGCCCCCTTAGCGGGGGGGCTCTTGGGGAGACCCAGTACTTC
TRBD2,TRBV5-1,TRBJ2-5,.,CASSDRLAGGRETQYF,TGCGCCAGCAGCGACCGACTAGCGGGGGGGCGGGAGACCCAGTACTTC
TRBD1,TRBV19,TRBJ1-1,.,CASSRPGQLNQGTEAFF,TGTGCCAGTAGCCGGCCGGGACAGCTTAACCAAGGCACTGAAGCTTTCTTT
.,TRBV6-4,TRBJ2-7,.,CASSSQQGNEQYF,TGTGCCAGCAGTAGCCAACAGGGTAACGAGCAGTACTTC
TRBD1,TRBV7-6,TRBJ1-5,once,CASSADRGNQPQHF,TGTGCCAGCAGCGCGGACAGGGGCAATCAGCCCCAGCATTTT
.,TRBV5-8,TRBJ1-1,.,CASKRNTEAFF,TGTGCCAGCAAAAGAAACACTGAAGCTTTCTTT
.,TRBV27,TRBJ2-7,.,CASSSSGTLYEQYF,TGTGCCAGCAGTTCGTCCGGGACACTCTACGAGCAGTACTTC
.,TRBV6-5,TRBJ1-2,.,CASRGTVSDGYTF,TGTGCCAGCAGAGGGACTGTCTCGGATGGCTACACCTTC
.,TRBV7-3,TRBJ2-5,.,CASSLAGSQETQYF,TGTGCCAGCAGCTTAGCGGGTTCCCAAGAGACCCAGTACTTC
.,TRBV5-8,TRBJ1-3,.,CASSSPPGGTWGNTIYF,TGTGCCAGCAGCTCGCCCCCGGGGGGCACTTGGGGAAACACCATATATTTT
TRBD2,TRBV5-1,TRBJ2-3,.,CASSQGLADTDTQYF,TGCGCCAGCAGCCAAGGACTAGCGGACACAGATACGCAGTATTTT
.,TRBV6-1,TRBJ2-1,.,CASSEAWQGRAASSYNEQFF,TGTGCCAGCAGTGAAGCATGGCAGGGCAGGGCGGCGAGCTCCTACAATGAGCAGTTCTTC
TRBD2,TRBV19,TRBJ2-3,.,CASKREITDTQYF,TGTGCCAGTAAGCGGGAAATCACAGATACGCAGTATTTT
.,TRBV12-5,TRBJ2-5,.,CASGGDQETQYF,TGTGCTAGTGGGGGGGATCAAGAGACCCAGTACTTC
.,TRBV6-5,TRBJ2-2,.,CASSPTRQEGLFF,TGTGCCAGCTCCCCGACGCGACAGGAAGGGCTGTTTTTT